Presented here are 27 T cell receptor beta chains from one specimen sequenced in a study of technical replicates of blood from a handful of donors. The method was immunoSEQ multiplex PCR; TCRdb's version includes in-frame clones alone and lacks a portion of them. The sample has 60,000 to 75,000 clones; about 97% are singletons. The sample comprised T cells isolated from PBMCs. The receptors were sampled from a human donor in good health.

The chain combines TRBV19 with TRBJ2-7; D is perhaps TRBD2 (6 bases). The CDR3 totals 15 residues. Per the germline V gene, CDR1 is LNHDA and CDR2 is SQIVND (reference sequence). Trimming left V 3 bases short and J 3 bases short, with 15 bases between. CDR3 residues: CASSMDGTLNYEQYF. The CDR3 nucleotides are TGTGCCAGTAGTATGGACGGGACTCTCAACTACGAGCAGTACTTC.

DNA for the CDR3: TGCGCCAGCAGGGAACAGGGGTCGTATCAGCCCCAGCATTTT. Its translation is CASREQGSYQPQHF. The chain recombines TRBV4-1 with TRBJ1-5; TRBD1 matches 7 bases. J lost 5 bases, V lost 6 bases, and 7 bases had no gene match. CDR3 size: 14 residues. Per germline, CDR1 MGHRA and CDR2 YSYEKL.

The V gene is TRBV28, the J gene TRBJ1-2; D is unclear. CDR3 length equals 13 residues. Trimming pared 5 bases from V and 6 bases from J, leaving 13 bases between. Germline V gene sequence: CDR1 MDHEN, CDR2 SYDVKM. CDR3 protein: CASSPSPVNGYTF. CDR3 in DNA: TGTGCCAGCAGTCCCTCGCCGGTTAATGGCTACACCTTC.

This sequence joins TRBV10-1 and TRBJ2-5; possibly TRBD2 for D (5 bases). Trimming cost V 3 bases and J 1 base, with 12 bases left between them. The CDR3 runs to 15 residues. Germline V gene data show CDR1 as WNHNN and CDR2 as SYGVQD (reference sequence). The CDR3 sequence: CASSDPGKPQETQYF. For the CDR3, the DNA is TGCGCCAGCAGTGATCCCGGGAAGCCCCAAGAGACCCAGTACTTC.

The chain uses TRBV27 and TRBJ2-7; 9 bases are a match to TRBD2. Germline lookup yields CDR1 MNHEY and CDR2 SMNVEV (reference sequence). V gave up 2 bases and J gave up 2 bases; unmatched junction bases: 10. The CDR3 extends over 17 amino acids. The CDR3 spells CASSLDGSGRVPYEQYF. The CDR3 nucleotides are TGTGCCAGCAGTTTAGATGGTAGCGGGAGAGTCCCCTACGAGCAGTACTTC.

This rearrangement joins TRBV15 to TRBJ1-3; no definite D call. V lost 2 bases and J lost 2, with 13 bases in between. Germline V gene sequence: CDR1 LNHNV, CDR2 YYDKDF (reference sequence). The CDR3 covers 16 residues. Here the CDR3 reads CATSRPTRGAGNTIYF. The DNA of the CDR3 is TGTGCCACCAGCAGACCTACCCGGGGTGCTGGAAACACCATATATTTT.

This chain joins TRBV5-4 and TRBJ1-2; 9 bases align to TRBD1. The CDR3 runs to 14 residues. CDR1 is SGHNT, CDR2 YYREEE, per germline (reference sequence). V trimming: 5 bases; J trimming: 6 bases; junction bases outside the gene matches: 8. The CDR3: CASSSLDRGNGYTF. The DNA for the CDR3 is TGTGCCAGCAGTTCACTAGACAGGGGGAATGGCTACACCTTC. The complete variable domain, with remaining parts taken from reference TRBV5-4 and TRBJ1-2, reads ETGVTQSPTHLIKTRGQQVTLRCSSQSGHNTVSWYQQALGQGPQFIFQYYREEENGRGNFPPRFSGLQFPNYSSELNVNALELDDSALYLCASSSLDRGNGYTFGSGTRLTVV.

The count of this clone is one. V gene TRBV2 combines with J gene TRBJ2-5; tentatively, D is TRBD2 (7 bases). Germline CDR1 SNHLY, CDR2 FYNNEI. V was trimmed by 5 bases and J by 5 bases, leaving 18 bases between them. The CDR3 is made up of 15 amino acids. This CDR3 is CASSWTEQGGETQYF. DNA of the CDR3: TGTGCCAGCAGTTGGACAGAGCAGGGAGGGGAGACCCAGTACTTC.

The V and J genes are TRBV2 and TRBJ1-2; D not resolved. Looked up from germline, CDR1 is SNHLY and CDR2 is FYNNEI. Deletions cut 4 bases from V and 7 bases from J, with 13 bases between. The CDR3 runs 13 residues. The CDR3 protein is CASSAGSWGGYTF. The CDR3 coding sequence is TGTGCCAGCAGTGCCGGGAGCTGGGGTGGCTACACCTTC.

This chain joins TRBV11-2 and TRBJ2-2, with D uncertain. V lost 1 base and J lost 0, with 9 bases in between. The CDR3 has 16 amino acids. Germline lookup yields CDR1 SGHAT and CDR2 FQNNGV. The CDR3 DNA is TGTGCCAGCAGCTTAGGCCTCAGCGCGAACACCGGGGAGCTGTTTTTT. Translation: CASSLGLSANTGELFF.

This chain joins TRBV30 and TRBJ1-5; 10 nucleotides match TRBD1. CDR1 is GTSNPN and CDR2 is SVGIG in the germline V gene (reference sequence). The CDR3 runs 16 residues. Losses at the gene ends were 2 bases for V and 2 bases for J; bases not matched to a gene: 6. In nucleotides, the CDR3 is TGTGCCTGGAGTTCATCCGGGACAGGGGGCAATCAGCCCCAGCATTTT. Its translation: CAWSSSGTGGNQPQHF.

The chain employs TRBV2 and TRBJ1-1; 7 bases fit TRBD1. Germline CDR1 reads SNHLY; CDR2 reads FYNNEI. The CDR3 consists of 14 residues. V gave up 7 bases and J gave up 3 bases; unmatched junction bases: 8. CDR3 sequence (DNA): TGTGCCAGCACGGGGACAGCCTGGGACACTGAAGCTTTCTTT. Translating gives CASTGTAWDTEAFF.

Only a few counts were recorded for this clone. The sample carries other DNA sequences with the same CDR3. V usage is TRBV5-1 and J usage is TRBJ2-5; D perhaps matches TRBD2 (5 bases). V dropped 3 bases and J dropped 3 bases, with 9 bases sitting between them. Per the germline V gene, CDR1 is SGHRS and CDR2 is YFSETQ. This CDR3 is 13 amino acids long. The chain's CDR3 is CASSSLEKETQYF. The CDR3 DNA sequence: TGCGCCAGCAGCTCACTAGAGAAAGAGACCCAGTACTTC. The variable domain in full, with the rest retrieved from reference TRBV5-1 and TRBJ2-5, is KAGVTQTPRYLIKTRGQQVTLSCSPISGHRSVSWYQQTPGQGLQFLFEYFSETQRNKGNFPGRFSGRQFSNSRSEMNVSTLELGDSALYLCASSSLEKETQYFGPGTRLLVL.

The rearrangement uses TRBV19 and TRBJ2-5, with 9 positions matching TRBD1. V lost 6 bases and J lost 5; bases outside the gene matches: 4. CDR1 is LNHDA, CDR2 SQIVND, per germline (reference sequence). This CDR3 region has 13 residues. The CDR3 loop reads CASSGTGRETQYF. The CDR3 coding sequence is TGTGCCAGTAGCGGGACAGGGAGGGAGACCCAGTACTTC. Variable domain in full (rest from reference TRBV19 and TRBJ2-5): DGGITQSPKYLFRKEGQNVTLSCEQNLNHDAMYWYRQDPGQGLRLIYYSQIVNDFQKGDIAEGYSVSREKKESFPLTVTSAQKNPTAFYLCASSGTGRETQYFGPGTRLLVL.

The chain recombines TRBV5-4 with TRBJ2-2; possibly TRBD2 for D (5 bases). Germline-derived CDR1 and CDR2 are SGHNT and YYREEE (reference sequence). The CDR3 totals 14 residues. V gave up 4 bases and J gave up 1 base, with 8 bases separating them. The CDR3 DNA reads as TGTGCCAGCAGCCCGGCGGGGAACACCGGGGAGCTGTTTTTT. Translation: CASSPAGNTGELFF.

The chain uses TRBV10-2 and TRBJ2-1; D possibly corresponds to TRBD2 (5 bases). Germline lookup yields CDR1 WSHSY and CDR2 SAAADI. CDR3 size: 13 residues. V was pared by 3 bases and J by 9 bases, with 12 bases between. The CDR3 protein is CASSDWRSTEQFF. The DNA of the CDR3 is TGCGCCAGCAGTGATTGGAGGAGCACTGAGCAGTTCTTC.

V is TRBV28 and J is TRBJ1-1; D might be TRBD1 (5 bases). Germline V lookup: CDR1 MDHEN, CDR2 SYDVKM. V gave up 5 bases and J gave up 1 base, with 20 bases separating them. The CDR3 runs 17 residues. The chain's CDR3 is CASSPFVGAKWNTEAFF. CDR3 nucleotides: TGTGCCAGCAGTCCCTTCGTAGGGGCTAAGTGGAACACTGAAGCTTTCTTT.

The V call is TRBV19, the J call TRBJ1-2; tentative D call: TRBD1 (6 bases). CDR1 and CDR2 from the germline V gene are LNHDA and SQIVND (reference sequence). CDR3 length equals 14 residues. Trimming took 7 bases from V and 4 from J, leaving 16 bases between them. The CDR3 protein is CASNGQQGSYGYTF. DNA for the CDR3: TGTGCCAGTAATGGACAGCAAGGATCCTATGGCTACACCTTC.

The chain is built from TRBV19 and TRBJ1-5; D remains ambiguous. In germline, CDR1 is LNHDA, CDR2 SQIVND (reference sequence). The CDR3 consists of 17 residues. Trimming stripped 5 bases from V and 3 bases from J, with 20 bases between. CDR3: CASSAHKELGNNQPQHF. CDR3 bases: TGTGCCAGTAGTGCCCATAAGGAGCTTGGTAACAATCAGCCCCAGCATTTT.

This chain uses TRBV6-5 with TRBJ2-7, with 10 positions matching TRBD1. The junction had 3 bases not matched to a gene; V was cut back by 5 bases and J by 2 bases. The germline gives CDR1 MNHEY, CDR2 SVGAGI. This CDR3 spans 14 amino acids. The CDR3 loop is CASSAGQGAYEQYF. CDR3 bases: TGTGCCAGCAGTGCCGGACAGGGGGCCTACGAGCAGTACTTC.

For the CDR3, the DNA is TGTGCCAGCAGTTTGGCAGGGCTTGGCTACACCTTC. Residues: CASSLAGLGYTF. This rearrangement joins TRBV28 to TRBJ1-2; TRBD1 is a possible D gene (5 bases). Germline assignment: CDR1 MDHEN and CDR2 SYDVKM. V was shortened by 3 bases and J by 7 bases, with 9 bases between the two germline ends. The CDR3 has 12 amino acids.

The chain has TRBV7-9 and TRBJ2-3; 7 bases agree with TRBD1. The CDR3 runs 15 residues. The germline V gene encodes CDR1 SEHNR and CDR2 FQNEAQ (reference sequence). Losses at the gene ends were 5 bases for V and 2 bases for J; bases not matched to a gene: 7. DNA of the CDR3: TGTGCCAGCAGCCCCCGACAGGGCTCCACAGATACGCAGTATTTT. Protein: CASSPRQGSTDTQYF.

The CDR3 is CASIQTGGNTGELFF. The DNA of the CDR3 is TGTGCCAGCATCCAGACGGGTGGGAACACCGGGGAGCTGTTTTTT. This chain uses TRBV6-6 with TRBJ2-2; D gene ambiguous. Germline V gives CDR1 MNHNY, CDR2 SVGAGI (reference sequence). V was cut by 7 bases and J by 1 base, with 13 bases left in between. The CDR3 extends over 15 amino acids.

The rearrangement joins TRBV29-1 to TRBJ2-1, with 13 bases matching TRBD2. J was trimmed by 7 bases and V by 0 bases; bases with no gene match: 6. The CDR3 length is 16 residues. Germline CDR1 and CDR2: SQVTM and ANQGSEA. CDR3: CSVEEIRTSGSNEQFF. The CDR3 DNA is TGCAGCGTTGAAGAGATCCGGACTAGCGGGAGTAATGAGCAGTTCTTC.

This chain joins TRBV2 and TRBJ1-4, with D unresolved. CDR3 size: 14 residues. V was shortened by 2 bases and J by 5 bases, with 9 bases between the two germline ends. CDR1 and CDR2 from the germline V gene are SNHLY and FYNNEI. The CDR3 nucleotides read TGTGCCAGCAGTGAACTGGGAGAGAATGAAAAACTGTTTTTT. Protein: CASSELGENEKLFF.

This clone has just one count. J is TRBJ1-5 and V is TRBV2; possibly TRBD1 for D (6 bases). CDR1 is SNHLY, CDR2 FYNNEI, per germline. This CDR3 has 17 amino acids. Deletions cut 2 bases from V and 3 bases from J, with 17 bases between. CDR3 coding DNA: TGTGCCAGCAGTGAAAACAGGGTAACGGTGGCCAATCAGCCCCAGCATTTT. It yields the protein CASSENRVTVANQPQHF.

V is TRBV5-1 and J is TRBJ1-1; D might be TRBD1 (6 bases). Trimming shortened V by 4 bases and J by 8 bases, and 12 bases separated the two germline ends. CDR3 length: 12 amino acids. Germline CDR1 SGHRS, CDR2 YFSETQ. CDR3 residues: CASSTPGTEAFF. For the CDR3, the DNA is TGCGCCAGCAGCACACCCGGGACAGAAGCTTTCTTT.